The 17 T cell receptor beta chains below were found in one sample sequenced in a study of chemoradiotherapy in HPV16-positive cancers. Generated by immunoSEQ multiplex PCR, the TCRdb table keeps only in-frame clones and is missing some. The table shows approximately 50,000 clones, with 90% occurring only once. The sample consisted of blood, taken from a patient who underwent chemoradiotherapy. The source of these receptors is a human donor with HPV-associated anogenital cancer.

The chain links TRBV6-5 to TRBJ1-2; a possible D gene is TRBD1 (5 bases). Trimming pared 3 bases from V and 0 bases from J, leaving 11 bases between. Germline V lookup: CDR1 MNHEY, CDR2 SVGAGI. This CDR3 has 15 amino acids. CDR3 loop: CASSYGGIANYGYTF. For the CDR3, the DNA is TGTGCCAGCAGTTATGGGGGAATAGCTAACTATGGCTACACCTTC.

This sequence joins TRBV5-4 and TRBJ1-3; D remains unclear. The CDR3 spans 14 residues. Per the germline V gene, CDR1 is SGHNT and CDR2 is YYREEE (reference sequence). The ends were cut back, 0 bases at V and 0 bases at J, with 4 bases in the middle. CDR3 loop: CASSLDSSGNTIYF. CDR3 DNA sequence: TGTGCCAGCAGCTTGGACAGCTCTGGAAACACCATATATTTT.

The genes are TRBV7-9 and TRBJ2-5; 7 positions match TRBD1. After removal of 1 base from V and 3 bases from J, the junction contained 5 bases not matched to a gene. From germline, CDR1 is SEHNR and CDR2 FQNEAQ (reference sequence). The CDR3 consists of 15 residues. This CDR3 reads CASSLGQGMKETQYF. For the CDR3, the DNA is TGTGCCAGCAGCTTAGGACAGGGAATGAAAGAGACCCAGTACTTC.

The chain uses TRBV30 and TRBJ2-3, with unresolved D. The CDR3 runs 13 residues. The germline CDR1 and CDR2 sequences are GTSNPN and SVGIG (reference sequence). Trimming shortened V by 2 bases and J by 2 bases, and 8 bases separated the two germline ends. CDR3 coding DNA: TGTGCCTGGAGTCTGTTAGACACAGATACGCAGTATTTT. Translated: CAWSLLDTDTQYF.

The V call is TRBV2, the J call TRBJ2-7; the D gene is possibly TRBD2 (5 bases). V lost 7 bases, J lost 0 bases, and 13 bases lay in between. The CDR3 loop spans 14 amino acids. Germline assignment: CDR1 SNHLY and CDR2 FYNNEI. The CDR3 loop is CASTEGRSSYEQYF. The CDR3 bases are TGTGCCAGCACCGAGGGCCGTAGCTCCTACGAGCAGTACTTC.

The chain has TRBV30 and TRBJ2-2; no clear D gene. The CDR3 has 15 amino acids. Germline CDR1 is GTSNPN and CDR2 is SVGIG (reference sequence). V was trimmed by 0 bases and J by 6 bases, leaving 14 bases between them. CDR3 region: CAWSVSKGLPGELFF. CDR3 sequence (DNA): TGTGCCTGGAGTGTCTCCAAAGGATTACCCGGGGAGCTGTTTTTT.

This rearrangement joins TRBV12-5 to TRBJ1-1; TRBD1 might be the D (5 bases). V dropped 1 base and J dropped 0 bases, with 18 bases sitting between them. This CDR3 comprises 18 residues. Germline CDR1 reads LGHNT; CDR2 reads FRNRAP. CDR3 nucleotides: TGTGCTAGTGGTTTGGCAGTCGGAGGGGCAGGGATGAACACTGAAGCTTTCTTT. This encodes CASGLAVGGAGMNTEAFF.

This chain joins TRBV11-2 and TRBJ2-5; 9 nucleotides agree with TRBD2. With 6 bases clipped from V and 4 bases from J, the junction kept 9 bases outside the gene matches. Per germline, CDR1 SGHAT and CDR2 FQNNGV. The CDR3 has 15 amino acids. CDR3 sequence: CASRPTGGLAETQYF. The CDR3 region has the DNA TGTGCCAGCAGGCCGACGGGGGGACTAGCAGAGACCCAGTACTTC.

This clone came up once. Written as DNA, the CDR3 is TGTGCCAGCACCGAAAAGGGACAGCATACAGATACGCAGTATTTT. It yields the protein CASTEKGQHTDTQYF. This rearrangement joins TRBV7-9 to TRBJ2-3; 7 bases line up with TRBD1. Germline values: CDR1 SEHNR, CDR2 FQNEAQ (reference sequence). CDR3 length equals 15 residues. Trimming cost V 7 bases and J 3 bases; bases outside gene matches: 10.

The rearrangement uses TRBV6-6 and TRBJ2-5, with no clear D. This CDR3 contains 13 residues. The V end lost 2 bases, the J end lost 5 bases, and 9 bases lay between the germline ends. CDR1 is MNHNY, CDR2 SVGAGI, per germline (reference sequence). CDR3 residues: CASSYPARETQYF. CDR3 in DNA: TGTGCCAGCAGTTACCCTGCCAGGGAGACCCAGTACTTC.

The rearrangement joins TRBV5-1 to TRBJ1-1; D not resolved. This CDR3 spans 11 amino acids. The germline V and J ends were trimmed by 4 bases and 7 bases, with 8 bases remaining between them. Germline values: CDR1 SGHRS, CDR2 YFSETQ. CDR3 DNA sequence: TGCGCCAGCAGCGGGGAGGGTGAAGCTTTCTTT. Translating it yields CASSGEGEAFF. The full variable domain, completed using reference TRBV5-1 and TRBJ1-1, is KAGVTQTPRYLIKTRGQQVTLSCSPISGHRSVSWYQQTPGQGLQFLFEYFSETQRNKGNFPGRFSGRQFSNSRSEMNVSTLELGDSALYLCASSGEGEAFFGQGTRLTVV.

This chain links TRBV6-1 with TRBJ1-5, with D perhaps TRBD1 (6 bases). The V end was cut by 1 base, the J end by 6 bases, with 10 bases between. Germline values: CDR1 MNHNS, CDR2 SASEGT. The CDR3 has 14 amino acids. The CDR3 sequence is CASSEGAGAQPQHF. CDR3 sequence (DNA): TGTGCCAGCAGTGAAGGGGCGGGGGCTCAGCCCCAGCATTTT.

CDR3 coding DNA: TGTGCCAGCAGCTGGGGTCGGCGCTCTGGAAACACCATATATTTT. Translated, it gives CASSWGRRSGNTIYF. V usage is TRBV5-8 and J usage is TRBJ1-3; D is ambiguous. Trimming took 3 bases from V and 0 from J, leaving 10 bases between them. Germline V gene lookup returns CDR1 SGHTS and CDR2 YDEGEE. This CDR3 is 15 amino acids long.

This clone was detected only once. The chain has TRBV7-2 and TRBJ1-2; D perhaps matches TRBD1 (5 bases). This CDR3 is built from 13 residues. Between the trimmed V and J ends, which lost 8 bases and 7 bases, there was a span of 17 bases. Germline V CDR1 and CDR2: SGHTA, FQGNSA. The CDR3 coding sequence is TGTGCCAGCGCCCCGGGGACGGTTCGTGGCTACACCTTC. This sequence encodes CASAPGTVRGYTF.

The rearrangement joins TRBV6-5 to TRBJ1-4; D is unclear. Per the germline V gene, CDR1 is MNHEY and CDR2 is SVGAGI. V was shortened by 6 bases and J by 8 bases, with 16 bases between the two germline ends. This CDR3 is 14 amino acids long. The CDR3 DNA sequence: TGTGCCAGCAGCCTCAGGTTTCGTAACGAAAAACTGTTTTTT. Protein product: CASSLRFRNEKLFF.

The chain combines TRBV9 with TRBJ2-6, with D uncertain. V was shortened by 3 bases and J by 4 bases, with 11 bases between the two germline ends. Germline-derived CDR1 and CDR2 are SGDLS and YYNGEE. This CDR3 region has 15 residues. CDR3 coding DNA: TGTGCCAGCAGCGCTCAGACCCTCGGGGCCAACGTCCTGACTTTC. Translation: CASSAQTLGANVLTF.

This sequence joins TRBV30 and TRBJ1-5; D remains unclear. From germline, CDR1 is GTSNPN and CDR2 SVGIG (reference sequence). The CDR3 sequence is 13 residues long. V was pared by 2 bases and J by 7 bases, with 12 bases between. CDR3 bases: TGTGCCTGGAGTCTAAAGGGTAGCCAGCCCCAGCATTTT. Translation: CAWSLKGSQPQHF.